These 16 T cell receptor beta chains came from one sample sequenced in a study of T cell responses to AZD1222 COVID-19 vaccine. Sequencing used immunoSEQ multiplex PCR; TCRdb keeps in-frame clones, though not all of them. The table records 120,000 to 150,000 clones, under 95% of them present only once. Sequencing was performed on peripheral blood, taken on day 0 of AZD1222 vaccination. The receptors stem from an adult in good health.

Comments on this clone: One end of the junction is discordant with germline, which a read error may explain. V is TRBV7-9 and J is TRBJ1-4; tentative D call: TRBD1 (6 bases). Germline V gives CDR1 SEHNR, CDR2 FQNEAQ (reference sequence). The CDR3 has 15 residues. The CDR3 sequence: CASTLRGHGNEKLFF. CDR3 sequence (DNA): TGTGCCAGCACCTTACGGGGGCACGGGAATGAAAAACTGTTTTTT. Supplemented by reference TRBV7-9 and TRBJ1-4, the full variable domain reads DTGVSQNPRHKITKRGQNVTFRCDPISEHNRLYWYRQTLGQGPEFLTYFQNEAQLEKSRLLSDRFSAERPKGSFSTLEIQRTEQGDSAMYLCASTLRGHGNEKLFFGSGTQLSVL.

V usage is TRBV5-4 and J usage is TRBJ1-6, with D maybe TRBD1 (6 bases). Per the germline V gene, CDR1 is SGHNT and CDR2 is YYREEE (reference sequence). The CDR3 has 14 amino acids. Trimming took 4 bases from V and 9 from J, leaving 14 bases between them. In DNA, the CDR3 is TGTGCCAGCAGCCCTGGACAGAGATCTTCACCCCTCCACTTT. It encodes CASSPGQRSSPLHF.

As to this clone: This CDR3 is also generated by other DNA sequences in the sample. The chain has TRBV9 and TRBJ1-1; D uncertain. V gave up 0 bases and J gave up 3 bases, with 6 bases separating them. Germline V gene sequence: CDR1 SGDLS, CDR2 YYNGEE. The CDR3 covers 13 residues. The CDR3: CASSVAGDTEAFF. The CDR3 region has the DNA TGTGCCAGCAGCGTAGCAGGAGACACTGAAGCTTTCTTT. The entire variable domain, with the rest obtained from reference TRBV9 and TRBJ1-1, is as follows: DSGVTQTPKHLITATGQRVTLRCSPRSGDLSVYWYQQSLDQGLQFLIQYYNGEERAKGNILERFSAQQFPDLHSELNLSSLELGDSALYFCASSVAGDTEAFFGQGTRLTVV.

V usage is TRBV18 and J usage is TRBJ1-4; a weak D match, TRBD1 (6 bases). V was cut by 4 bases and J by 8 bases, with 20 bases left in between. Per germline, CDR1 KGHSH and CDR2 LQKENI. CDR3 length: 16 amino acids. CDR3 nucleotides: TGTGCCAGCTCACGAGGGGGTCGGGCAGGCGTAGAAAAACTGTTTTTT. This encodes CASSRGGRAGVEKLFF. Variable domain in full (rest from reference TRBV18 and TRBJ1-4): NAGVMQNPRHLVRRRGQEARLRCSPMKGHSHVYWYRQLPEEGLKFMVYLQKENIIDESGMPKERFSAEFPKEGPSILRIQQVVRGDSAAYFCASSRGGRAGVEKLFFGSGTQLSVL.

The chain has TRBV5-8 and TRBJ1-1; TRBD1 aligns across 8 bases. The CDR3 totals 12 residues. V lost 5 bases, J lost 6 bases, and 3 bases stayed unmatched. Germline lookup yields CDR1 SGHTS and CDR2 YDEGEE. The CDR3 here is CASSDRGSEAFF. The DNA of the CDR3 is TGTGCCAGCAGTGACAGGGGCTCTGAAGCTTTCTTT.

With respect to this clone: Other DNA sequences in this specimen translate into the identical CDR3. The V call is TRBV3-1 (or the pseudogene TRBV3-2), the J call TRBJ1-5; TRBD1 is a possible D gene (5 bases). V was cut by 3 bases and J by 2 bases, with 11 bases left in between. The CDR3 extends over 15 amino acids. Per the germline V gene, CDR1 is LGHDT and CDR2 is YNNKEL (reference sequence). The CDR3 DNA follows: TGTGCCAGCAGCCAGGGGGTGGGGGGCAATCAGCCCCAGCATTTT. This encodes CASSQGVGGNQPQHF.

The chain uses TRBV4-1 and TRBJ2-3, with D possibly matching TRBD2 (5 bases). Germline V gene data show CDR1 as MGHRA and CDR2 as YSYEKL. This CDR3 has 14 amino acids. The V end lost 0 bases, the J end lost 9 bases, and 13 bases lay between the germline ends. The CDR3 sequence: CASSQDILLETQYF. DNA of the CDR3: TGCGCCAGCAGCCAAGATATACTACTAGAGACGCAGTATTTT.

The gene calls are TRBV3-1 (or the pseudogene TRBV3-2) and TRBJ2-5; D is ambiguous. Trimming stripped 1 base from V and 4 bases from J, with 13 bases between. CDR3 size: 15 residues. Germline V gene lookup returns CDR1 LGHDT and CDR2 YNNKEL (reference sequence). The CDR3 DNA is TGTGCCAGCAGCCAAGGGGCCACAAGGCGAGAGACCCAGTACTTC. Protein: CASSQGATRRETQYF.

The rearrangement joins TRBV18 to TRBJ1-2; TRBD1 might be the D (5 bases). The V gene lost 0 bases and the J gene lost 4 bases, with 15 bases spanning the gap. This CDR3 is 16 amino acids long. Germline CDR1 KGHSH, CDR2 LQKENI. This CDR3 is CASSPPERGYAYGYTF. The CDR3 coding sequence is TGTGCCAGCTCACCACCGGAACGGGGGTATGCCTATGGCTACACCTTC.

J is TRBJ1-5 and V is TRBV9; D perhaps matches TRBD1 (5 bases). The CDR3 has 15 residues. Trimming left V 1 base short and J 6 bases short, with 14 bases between. Germline V CDR1 and CDR2: SGDLS, YYNGEE. CDR3 coding DNA: TGTGCCAGCAGCGTATCGGGAGACAGCTTTCAGCCCCAGCATTTT. It specifies CASSVSGDSFQPQHF.

This clone counts as medium-sized. The chain employs TRBV6-2 or TRBV6-3 and TRBJ2-7; TRBD2 agrees at 11 bases. With V trimmed by 6 bases and J by 6 bases, 13 bases remained unmatched. The CDR3 is made up of 16 amino acids. Germline CDR1 reads MNHEY; CDR2 reads SVGEGT. The DNA of the CDR3 is TGTGCCAGCAGCCCCTACATACTAGCGGGAGCGGGCGAGCAGTACTTC. Amino acid sequence: CASSPYILAGAGEQYF.

This clone showed up just a few times. The CDR3: CASSLQGPGANVLTF. DNA for the CDR3: TGCGCCAGCAGCCTACAGGGGCCCGGGGCCAACGTCCTGACTTTC. The chain is built from TRBV4-3 and TRBJ2-6, with TRBD1 matching over 7 bases. V was clipped by 4 bases and J by 4 bases; unmatched bases: 4. Germline CDR1 LGHNA, CDR2 YSLEER. The CDR3 has 15 amino acids.

This clone was counted a few times. The chain recombines TRBV3-1 (or the pseudogene TRBV3-2) with TRBJ1-6; D not resolved. The CDR3 has 14 residues. Germline V CDR1 and CDR2: LGHDT, YNNKEL (reference sequence). V shed 2 bases and J shed 4 bases, with 6 bases lying between them. DNA of the CDR3: TGTGCCAGCAGCCAAAGGCAGTATAATTCACCCCTCCACTTT. It specifies CASSQRQYNSPLHF.

In its sample, this clone was seen once. The chain combines TRBV29-1 with TRBJ2-7; D unresolved. CDR1 is SQVTM and CDR2 is ANQGSEA in the germline V gene. The CDR3 extends over 11 amino acids. Trimming removed 5 bases at V and 0 bases at J, with 5 bases between. Here the CDR3 DNA reads TGCAGCGTTTCCAGCTCCTACGAGCAGTACTTC. It encodes CSVSSSYEQYF.

This rearrangement joins TRBV4-1 to TRBJ2-1, with TRBD2 identical over 8 bases. The CDR3 sequence is 15 residues long. V was pared by 3 bases and J by 6 bases, with 7 bases of the junction left unmatched. Germline V lookup: CDR1 MGHRA, CDR2 YSYEKL. The CDR3 DNA sequence: TGCGCCAGCAGCCACCGACTAGCGACTGGCAATGAGCAGTTCTTC. This gives the protein CASSHRLATGNEQFF.

This chain joins TRBV12-3 or TRBV12-4 and TRBJ1-4; no firm D call. Trimming cost V 4 bases and J 7 bases, with 7 bases left between them. This CDR3 comprises 12 residues. Here the CDR3 reads CASSYKSEKLFF. Written as DNA, the CDR3 is TGTGCCAGCAGTTACAAGAGTGAAAAACTGTTTTTT.